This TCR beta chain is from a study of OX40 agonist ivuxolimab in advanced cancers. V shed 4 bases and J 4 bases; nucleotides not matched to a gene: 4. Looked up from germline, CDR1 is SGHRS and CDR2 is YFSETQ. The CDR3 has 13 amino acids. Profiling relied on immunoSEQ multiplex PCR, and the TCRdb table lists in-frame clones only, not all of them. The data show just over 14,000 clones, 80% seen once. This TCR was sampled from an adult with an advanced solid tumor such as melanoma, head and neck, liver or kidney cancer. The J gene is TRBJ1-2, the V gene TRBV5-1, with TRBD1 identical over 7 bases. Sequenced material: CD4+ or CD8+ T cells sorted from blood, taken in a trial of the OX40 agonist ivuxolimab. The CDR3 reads CASSTGTVYGYTF. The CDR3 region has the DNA TGCGCCAGCAGCACAGGGACAGTCTATGGCTACACCTTC. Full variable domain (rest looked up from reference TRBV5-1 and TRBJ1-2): KAGVTQTPRYLIKTRGQQVTLSCSPISGHRSVSWYQQTPGQGLQFLFEYFSETQRNKGNFPGRFSGRQFSNSRSEMNVSTLELGDSALYLCASSTGTVYGYTFGSGTRLTVV.